What follows are 4 T cell receptor beta chains derived from one specimen sequenced in a study of response to subunit inactivated influenza vaccine. TCRdb re-called the RT-PCR reads through MiXCR, storing one row per CDR3 protein. The sample has hundreds of thousands of distinct CDR3 sequences, about 11% seen once. The same sample was also studied in work on T cells expressing NK-cell markers. This second study says: Scientists made TCR beta cDNA using 5'RACE template switching with UMIs.

The sequencing used PBMCs from blood, collected on the day of vaccination. The receptors originated from a man aged 45 to 65 who received an inactivated influenza vaccine.

The rearrangement uses TRBV6-6 and TRBJ2-7; D not certain. Trimming took 2 bases from V and 2 from J, leaving 7 bases between them. The CDR3 has 13 amino acids. The germline gives CDR1 MNHNY, CDR2 SVGAGI (reference sequence). The CDR3 here is CASSYDATYEQYF. The CDR3 DNA follows: TGTGCCAGCAGTTACGACGCCACCTACGAGCAGTACTTC.

In its sample, this clonotype was seen a few times. CDR3 protein: CASSSMTRATDTQYF. DNA of the CDR3: TGCGCCAGCAGCTCGATGACACGGGCCACAGATACGCAGTATTTT. The V gene is TRBV5-1, the J gene TRBJ2-3; D not certain. In germline, CDR1 is SGHRS, CDR2 YFSETQ. Trimming removed 3 bases from V and 2 bases from J, with 13 bases in between. The CDR3 is made up of 15 amino acids.

A few counts support this clonotype. The chain employs TRBV5-6 and TRBJ2-7; 7 positions match TRBD1. The J segment lost 4 bases and the V segment lost 5 bases, leaving 9 bases of the junction unmatched. Germline V lookup: CDR1 SGHDT, CDR2 YYEEEE. CDR3 length: 14 residues. The CDR3 reads CASRAPGQLYEQYF. Here the CDR3 DNA reads TGTGCCAGCAGAGCGCCGGGACAGCTGTACGAGCAGTACTTC.

This clonotype was detected ten times or more. The rearrangement uses TRBV2 and TRBJ2-5; D unclear. The CDR3 sequence is 13 residues long. V lost 6 bases and J 0 bases, leaving 8 bases between the germline ends. Germline V lookup: CDR1 SNHLY, CDR2 FYNNEI. The CDR3 DNA follows: TGTGCCAGCAGAGCAGGTTACCAAGAGACCCAGTACTTC. It is translated as CASRAGYQETQYF. Combining the CDR3 with reference TRBV2 and TRBJ2-5 gives the whole variable domain EPEVTQTPSHQVTQMGQEVILRCVPISNHLYFYWYRQILGQKVEFLVSFYNNEISEKSEIFDDQFSVERPDGSNFTLKIRSTKLEDSAMYFCASRAGYQETQYFGPGTRLLVL.